The T cell receptor beta chain under discussion was sequenced for a study of Tregs in tolerant kidney transplant recipients. Regarding the study as a whole: In tolerant patients, donor-specific Tregs outgrew total Tregs, suggesting antigen-driven expansion. Activated donor B cell expansion appeared to reveal the most relevant donor-specific TCRbeta repertoire.

Germline V gene data show CDR1 as KGHSH and CDR2 as LQKENI. Trimming stripped 2 bases from V and 6 bases from J, with 13 bases between. The CDR3 is 15 residues long. With respect to this clone: Its specificity is unknown. From the germline J gene comes the end of the CDR3, since the read stops 3 residues before it.

The assay was immunoSEQ multiplex PCR, and TCRdb's table has in-frame clones only and misses some. The record lists under 55,000 clones, of which the ten most abundant hold about 0.82%. Sequenced material: CD4+ T cells from blood, taken before the transplant. The gene calls are TRBV18 and TRBJ2-2, with TRBD2 as a possible D gene (6 bases). The source of this sequence is a human donor who received a combined kidney and bone marrow transplant. The part of the CDR3 DNA that was read is TGTGCCAGCTCACCAAGGGCCTCGGGGGCCGGGGAG. It is translated as CASSPRASGAGE. Given in full, the CDR3 is CASSPRASGAGELFF.